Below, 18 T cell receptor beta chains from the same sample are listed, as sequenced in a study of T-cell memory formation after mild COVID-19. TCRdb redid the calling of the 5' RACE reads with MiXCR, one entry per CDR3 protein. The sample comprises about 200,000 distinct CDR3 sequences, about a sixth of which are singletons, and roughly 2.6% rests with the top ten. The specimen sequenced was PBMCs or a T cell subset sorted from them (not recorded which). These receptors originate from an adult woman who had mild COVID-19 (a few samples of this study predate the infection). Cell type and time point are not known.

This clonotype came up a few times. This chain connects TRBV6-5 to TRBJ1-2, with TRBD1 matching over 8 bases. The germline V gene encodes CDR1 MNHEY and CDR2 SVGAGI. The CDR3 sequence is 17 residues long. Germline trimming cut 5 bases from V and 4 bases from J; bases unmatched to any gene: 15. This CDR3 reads CASSRTGSARVGYGYTF. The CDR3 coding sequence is TGTGCCAGCAGTCGGACAGGGTCCGCCCGCGTGGGCTATGGCTACACCTTC.

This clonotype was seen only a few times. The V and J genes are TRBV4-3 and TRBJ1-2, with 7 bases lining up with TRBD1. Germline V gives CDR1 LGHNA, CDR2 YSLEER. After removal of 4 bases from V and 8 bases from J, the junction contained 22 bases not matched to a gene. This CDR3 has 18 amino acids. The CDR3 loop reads CASSRGLNYEGAGVGYTF. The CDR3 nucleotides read TGCGCCAGCAGCCGGGGATTGAACTATGAGGGGGCCGGCGTAGGCTACACCTTC.

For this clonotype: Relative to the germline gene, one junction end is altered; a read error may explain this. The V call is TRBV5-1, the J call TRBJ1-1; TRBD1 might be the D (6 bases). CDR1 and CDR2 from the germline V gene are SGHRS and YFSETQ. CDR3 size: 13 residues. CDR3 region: CDSSLGQNTEAFF. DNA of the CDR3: TGCGACAGCAGCTTGGGACAGAACACTGAAGCTTTCTTT.

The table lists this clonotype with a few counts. CDR3 in amino acids: CASSLGRGFRETQYF. The DNA of the CDR3 is TGTGCCAGCAGCTTAGGCAGGGGGTTCCGGGAGACCCAGTACTTC. The chain links TRBV7-6 to TRBJ2-5; TRBD1 matches 7 bases. The CDR3 loop spans 15 amino acids. CDR1 and CDR2 from the germline V gene are SGHVS and FNYEAQ. Germline trimming cut 1 base from V and 5 bases from J; bases unmatched to any gene: 7.

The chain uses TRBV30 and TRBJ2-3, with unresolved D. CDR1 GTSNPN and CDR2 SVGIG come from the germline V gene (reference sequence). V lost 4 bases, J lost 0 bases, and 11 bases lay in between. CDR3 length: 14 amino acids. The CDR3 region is CAWNRFSSTDTQYF. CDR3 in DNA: TGTGCCTGGAACAGATTTTCTAGCACAGATACGCAGTATTTT.

CDR3 bases: TGTGCCAGCAGTGTCAGGGGTCGGAACTATGGCTACACCTTC. This encodes CASSVRGRNYGYTF. This chain links TRBV2 with TRBJ1-2; D is possibly TRBD1 (6 bases). CDR3 length: 14 amino acids. Germline loops: CDR1 SNHLY, CDR2 FYNNEI. V was cut by 4 bases and J by 2 bases, with 11 bases left in between.

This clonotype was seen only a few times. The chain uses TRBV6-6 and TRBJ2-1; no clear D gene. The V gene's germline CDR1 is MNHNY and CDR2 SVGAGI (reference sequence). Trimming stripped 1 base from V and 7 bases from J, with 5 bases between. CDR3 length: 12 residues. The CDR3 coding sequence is TGTGCCAGCAGTTACTGGAGAAATGAGCAGTTCTTC. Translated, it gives CASSYWRNEQFF.

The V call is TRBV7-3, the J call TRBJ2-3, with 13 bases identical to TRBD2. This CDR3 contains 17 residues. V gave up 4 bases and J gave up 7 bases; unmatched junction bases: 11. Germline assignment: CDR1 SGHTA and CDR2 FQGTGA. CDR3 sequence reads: CASSSPTSGGSGNTQYF. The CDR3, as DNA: TGTGCCAGCAGCTCCCCGACTAGCGGGGGGTCCGGGAATACGCAGTATTTT.

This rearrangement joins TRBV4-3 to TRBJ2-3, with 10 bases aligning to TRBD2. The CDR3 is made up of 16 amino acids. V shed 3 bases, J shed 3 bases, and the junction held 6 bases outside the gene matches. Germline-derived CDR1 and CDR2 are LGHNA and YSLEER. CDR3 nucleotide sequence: TGCGCCAGCAGCCACCAGGCACTAGCGGGAACAGATACGCAGTATTTT. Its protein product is CASSHQALAGTDTQYF.

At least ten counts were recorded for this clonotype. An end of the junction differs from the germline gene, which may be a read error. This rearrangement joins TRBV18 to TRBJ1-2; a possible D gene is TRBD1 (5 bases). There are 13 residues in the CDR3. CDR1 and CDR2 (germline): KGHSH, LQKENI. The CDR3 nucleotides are TGCGCCAGCAGCCCAGGGACTGGGTATGGCTACACCTTC. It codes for CASSPGTGYGYTF.

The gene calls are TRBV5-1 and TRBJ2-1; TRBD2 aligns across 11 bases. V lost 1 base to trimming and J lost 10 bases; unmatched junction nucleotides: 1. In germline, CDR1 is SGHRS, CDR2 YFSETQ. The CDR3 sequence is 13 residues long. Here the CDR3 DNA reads TGCGCCAGCAGCTTGTGGACTAGCGGGGAGCAGTTCTTC. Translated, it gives CASSLWTSGEQFF. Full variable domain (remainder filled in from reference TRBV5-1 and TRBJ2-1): KAGVTQTPRYLIKTRGQQVTLSCSPISGHRSVSWYQQTPGQGLQFLFEYFSETQRNKGNFPGRFSGRQFSNSRSEMNVSTLELGDSALYLCASSLWTSGEQFFGPGTRLTVL.

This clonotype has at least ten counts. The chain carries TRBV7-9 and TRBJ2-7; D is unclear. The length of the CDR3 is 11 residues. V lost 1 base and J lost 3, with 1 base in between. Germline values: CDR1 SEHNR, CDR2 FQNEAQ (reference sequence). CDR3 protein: CASSLDYEQYF. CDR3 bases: TGTGCCAGCAGCTTAGACTACGAGCAGTACTTC.

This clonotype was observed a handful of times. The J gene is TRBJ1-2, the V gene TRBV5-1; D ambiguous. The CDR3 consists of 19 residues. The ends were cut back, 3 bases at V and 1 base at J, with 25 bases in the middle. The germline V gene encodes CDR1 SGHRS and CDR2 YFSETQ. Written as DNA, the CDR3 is TGCGCCAGCAGCTGGCGACGCCAGCTGATTCCACTCCTTAACTATGGCTACACCTTC. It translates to CASSWRRQLIPLLNYGYTF.

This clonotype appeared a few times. The chain's CDR3 is CATSSRANYGYTF. The CDR3 region has the DNA TGTGCCACCAGCAGCCGCGCTAACTATGGCTACACCTTC. The chain combines TRBV15 with TRBJ1-2; D is uncertain. This CDR3 is built from 13 residues. CDR1 and CDR2 (germline): LNHNV, YYDKDF (reference sequence). V lost 3 bases and J lost 0, with 5 bases in between.

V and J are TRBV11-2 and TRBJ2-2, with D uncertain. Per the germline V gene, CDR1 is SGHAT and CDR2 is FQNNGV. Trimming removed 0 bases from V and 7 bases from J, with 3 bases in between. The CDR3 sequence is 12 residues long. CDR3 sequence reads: CASSLDIGELFF. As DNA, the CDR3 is TGTGCCAGCAGCTTAGACATCGGGGAGCTGTTTTTT.

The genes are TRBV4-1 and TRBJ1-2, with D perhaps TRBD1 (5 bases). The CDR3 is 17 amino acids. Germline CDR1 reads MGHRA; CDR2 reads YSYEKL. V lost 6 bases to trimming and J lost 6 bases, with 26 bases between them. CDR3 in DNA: TGCGCCAGCAGGTTCATAGGAAGGGACGCACCGGGGGATGGCTACACCTTC. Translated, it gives CASRFIGRDAPGDGYTF.

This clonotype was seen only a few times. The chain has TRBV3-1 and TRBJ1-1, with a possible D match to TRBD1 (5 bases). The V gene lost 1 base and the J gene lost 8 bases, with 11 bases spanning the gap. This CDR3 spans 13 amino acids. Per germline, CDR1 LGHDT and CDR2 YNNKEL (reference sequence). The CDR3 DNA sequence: TGTGCCAGCAGCCAAGTGGAGGCAGGGGAAGCTTTCTTT. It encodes CASSQVEAGEAFF.

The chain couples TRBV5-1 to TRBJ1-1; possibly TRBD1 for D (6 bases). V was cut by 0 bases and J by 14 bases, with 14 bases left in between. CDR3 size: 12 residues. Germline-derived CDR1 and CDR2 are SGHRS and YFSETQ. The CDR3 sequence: CASSLETGQEFF. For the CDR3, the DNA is TGCGCCAGCAGCTTGGAAACAGGGCAAGAATTCTTT.